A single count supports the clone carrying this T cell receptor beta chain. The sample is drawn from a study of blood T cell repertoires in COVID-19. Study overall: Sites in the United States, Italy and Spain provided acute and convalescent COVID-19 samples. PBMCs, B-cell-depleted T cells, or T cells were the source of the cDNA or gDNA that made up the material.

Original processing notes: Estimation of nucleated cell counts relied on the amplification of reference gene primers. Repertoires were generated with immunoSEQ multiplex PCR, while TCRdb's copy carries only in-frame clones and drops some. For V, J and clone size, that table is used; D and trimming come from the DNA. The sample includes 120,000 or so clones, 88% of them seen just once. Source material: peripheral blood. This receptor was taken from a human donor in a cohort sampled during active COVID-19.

In DNA, the CDR3 is TGTGCCAGCAGCAGTAGCGGGTGGGGACCCGGAGAGACCCAGTACTTC. Translated: CASSSSGWGPGETQYF. The chain couples TRBV5-4 to TRBJ2-5; 7 nucleotides line up with TRBD2. V trimming: 4 bases; J trimming: 4 bases; junction bases outside the gene matches: 13. Germline V gene lookup returns CDR1 SGHNT and CDR2 YYREEE (reference sequence). CDR3 length: 16 residues.